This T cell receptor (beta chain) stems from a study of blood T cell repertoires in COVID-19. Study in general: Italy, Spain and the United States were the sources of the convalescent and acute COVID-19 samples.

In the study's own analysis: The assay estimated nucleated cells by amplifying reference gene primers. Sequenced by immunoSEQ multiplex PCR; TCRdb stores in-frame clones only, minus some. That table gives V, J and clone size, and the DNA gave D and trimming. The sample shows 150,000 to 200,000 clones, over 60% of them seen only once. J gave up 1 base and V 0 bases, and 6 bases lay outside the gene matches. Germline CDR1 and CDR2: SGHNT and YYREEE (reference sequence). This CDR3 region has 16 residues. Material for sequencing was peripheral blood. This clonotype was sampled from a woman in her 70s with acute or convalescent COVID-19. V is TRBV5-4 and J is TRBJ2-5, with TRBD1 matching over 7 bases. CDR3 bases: TGTGCCAGCAGCTTGGACAGGGGTCCGGGCCAAGAGACCCAGTACTTC. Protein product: CASSLDRGPGQETQYF.